Listed below are T cell receptor beta chains from one sample, sequenced in a study of cytomegalovirus exposure and HLA in healthy donors. Sequencing was performed with immunoSEQ multiplex PCR; in TCRdb, only in-frame clones are kept and a portion is missing. The table records fewer than 200,000 clones, 82% of them present only once. The specimen was PBMCs. The receptors were sampled from a man aged 50-59 years in good health and CMV-seropositive. Both conserved end residues are part of each CDR3. Each record gives: V gene, J gene, D gene, clone size, CDR3 DNA, CDR3 protein. D genes are given only for firm matches. A clone size is listed for some rows: how often the clone was seen (once, few, many), or a class if it is expanded.

TRBV7-3,TRBJ2-1,TRBD2,NA,TGTGCCAGCAGCTCCAGGGTAGCGGGAAGGAATGAGCAGTTCTTC,CASSSRVAGRNEQFF
TRBV7-2,TRBJ2-7,TRBD1,NA,TGTGCCAGCAGCCCTACCAGGGGGTCCTACGAGCAGTACTTC,CASSPTRGSYEQYF
TRBV30,TRBJ2-2,TRBD1,NA,TGTGCCTGGAGCCGGACAGGCACTTTGGGAAGGGAGCTGTTTTTT,CAWSRTGTLGRELFF
TRBV2,TRBJ1-5,NA,NA,TGTGCCAGCCGGCCAGGGGGCAATCAGCCCCAGCATTTT,CASRPGGNQPQHF
TRBV9,TRBJ2-5,TRBD2,NA,TGTGCCAGCAGCGCGGGGGGTAGCGGGAGGTCAGAGACCCAGTACTTC,CASSAGGSGRSETQYF
TRBV4-2,TRBJ1-1,TRBD1,NA,TGTGCCAGCAGCCAAGGCAGACAGGGGGAAGCTTTCTTT,CASSQGRQGEAFF
TRBV27,TRBJ1-6,NA,NA,TGTGCCAGCAGACAAAAGGGAGGTTTTCGCTCCTATAATTCACCCCTCCACTTT,CASRQKGGFRSYNSPLHF
TRBV29-1,TRBJ1-2,TRBD1,NA,TGCAGCGCCGGGACAGGGGTGGGGAGCTATGGCTACACCTTC,CSAGTGVGSYGYTF
TRBV6-6,TRBJ1-2,NA,NA,TGTGCCAGCAGCTCCCCCGGGACATCCTCTTATGGCTACACCTTC,CASSSPGTSSYGYTF
TRBV7-6,TRBJ1-4,NA,NA,TGTGCCAGCACCCCGTTCGGGAGTGCAACTAATGAAAAACTGTTTTTT,CASTPFGSATNEKLFF
TRBV6-5,TRBJ1-6,NA,NA,TGTGCCAGCAGTTATGGTCCTCCGGGGAATTCACCCCTCCACTTT,CASSYGPPGNSPLHF
TRBV19,TRBJ1-4,NA,few,TGTGCCAGTAGTAGTGCACGGGAAAAACTGTTTTTT,CASSSAREKLFF
TRBV7-3,TRBJ2-5,TRBD2,NA,TGTGCCAGCAGCAGCTCTAGCGGGCCTGAAGAGACCCAGTACTTC,CASSSSSGPEETQYF
TRBV4-1,TRBJ1-3,TRBD1,NA,TGCGCCAGCAGCCAAGGGCAGGGGGCAAACACCATATATTTT,CASSQGQGANTIYF
TRBV15,TRBJ1-1,NA,NA,TGTGCCACCAGCAGAAATCATGAGCACACTGAAGCTTTCTTT,CATSRNHEHTEAFF
TRBV7-2,TRBJ2-7,TRBD1,NA,TGTGCCAGCAGCCGACGGGATTTTTTCGGGACAGGGGGCTACGAGCAGTACTTC,CASSRRDFFGTGGYEQYF
TRBV7-2,TRBJ2-3,NA,once,TGTGCCAGCAGCCCATTGGGGGGTAGCACAGATACGCAGTATTTT,CASSPLGGSTDTQYF
TRBV5-4,TRBJ2-1,TRBD2,NA,TGTGCCAGCAGCTACATCACGTGGGGAGGGAATGAGCAGTTCTTC,CASSYITWGGNEQFF
TRBV11-3,TRBJ2-1,NA,NA,TGTGCCAGCAGCTCCTATAGCGGCAACAGTGAGCAGTTCTTC,CASSSYSGNSEQFF
TRBV7-2,TRBJ2-5,NA,NA,TGTGCCAGCATCGAGGGCCAGGAGACCCAGTACTTC,CASIEGQETQYF
TRBV18,TRBJ1-2,TRBD1,NA,TGTGCCAGCTCACGGGACAGCAGCTATGGCTACACCTTC,CASSRDSSYGYTF
TRBV4-2,TRBJ2-3,TRBD2,NA,TGTGCCAGCAGCCAAGAGAGAGCGGGGGGCACAGATACGCAGTATTTT,CASSQERAGGTDTQYF
TRBV19,TRBJ2-5,NA,few,TGTGCCAGTAGTATAATAGAGGGAGTTAAGGCGACCCAGTACTTC,CASSIIEGVKATQYF
TRBV15,TRBJ1-3,NA,NA,TGTGCCACCAGCAGAGATCCGGGGGGAAACACCATATATTTT,CATSRDPGGNTIYF
TRBV4-1,TRBJ2-5,NA,NA,TGCGCCAGCAGCCGGATGGGGCGAGAGACCCAGTACTTC,CASSRMGRETQYF
TRBV28,TRBJ2-1,TRBD2,NA,TGTGCCAGCAGTTTATTTGCTAGCGGGAGCTCCTACAATGAGCAGTTCTTC,CASSLFASGSSYNEQFF
TRBV2,TRBJ2-3,TRBD2,NA,TGTGCCAGCGCCGGAGGCAGCGGGGGGTTCACAGATACGCAGTATTTT,CASAGGSGGFTDTQYF
TRBV13,TRBJ2-1,TRBD2,NA,TGTGCCAGCAGCTTAGAGCCGGACGGGGGGTACAATGAGCAGTTCTTC,CASSLEPDGGYNEQFF
TRBV6-6,TRBJ2-1,NA,NA,TGTGCCAGCAGCTCAACAGGGTACCATGAGCAGTTCTTC,CASSSTGYHEQFF
TRBV5-8,TRBJ2-6,NA,NA,TGTGCCAGCAGCTTGGGCAGTCTCGTCGTCTCTGGGGCCAACGTCCTGACTTTC,CASSLGSLVVSGANVLTF
TRBV27,TRBJ2-5,NA,NA,TGTGCCAGCAGGGGGCTCCAAGAGACCCAGTACTTC,CASRGLQETQYF
TRBV30,TRBJ2-5,NA,NA,TGTGCCTGGAGTGTGCTGAGTCAGAGGGAGACCCAGTACTTC,CAWSVLSQRETQYF
TRBV2,TRBJ2-3,TRBD2,NA,TGTGCCAGCAGGTGGACTAGCGGGGGGGGTTCACAGTATTTT,CASRWTSGGGSQYF
TRBV7-9,TRBJ1-4,NA,few,TGTGCCAGCAGCTCACCCGACAGGTTTGGGAAACTGTTTTTT,CASSSPDRFGKLFF
TRBV19,TRBJ2-7,TRBD1,NA,TGTGCCAGTAGGGGGACAGCCGACGAGCAGTACTTC,CASRGTADEQYF